This T cell receptor (beta chain) was profiled in a study of control samples from healthy donors and cancer patients. This clone appeared once. TCRdb keeps only in-frame clones here, not all; method: immunoSEQ multiplex PCR. The repertoire holds around 140,000 clones, with 93% as singletons. The origin of this receptor is a young man in good health. The sample comprised blood.

CDR3 DNA: TGCGCCAGCAGCTTGCCAGAAGGAGGGATCGGCTACACCTTC. Translated, it gives CASSLPEGGIGYTF. The V gene is TRBV5-1, the J gene TRBJ1-2; D ambiguous. With 1 base removed from V and 8 bases from J, the gap between germline ends came to 15 bases. The CDR3 is made up of 14 amino acids. CDR1 and CDR2 (germline): SGHRS, YFSETQ.